Following are 26 T cell receptor beta chains from one sample sequenced in a study of shared clonotypes between healthy human individuals. Naive-designated CD8 cells lacked CD45RO, were positively enriched for CCR7, and omitted terminally differentiated effector memory CD45RA+ cells. Generated by immunoSEQ multiplex PCR, the TCRdb table keeps only in-frame clones and is missing some. The sample has 750,000 to 1,000,000 clones; more than 85% are singletons. Material: naive CD8+ T cells sorted from blood. Receptor source: a man aged 25-45 years in good health.

The gene calls are TRBV5-4 and TRBJ2-3; 11 bases are shared with TRBD2. The CDR3 extends over 17 amino acids. Germline CDR1 is SGHNT and CDR2 is YYREEE (reference sequence). Trimming at V came to 4 bases and at J to 4 bases, leaving 11 bases not matched to a gene. In DNA, the CDR3 is TGTGCCAGCAGCACGGAGTTGACTAGCGGGACGCCAGATACGCAGTATTTT. Translated: CASSTELTSGTPDTQYF.

The rearrangement joins TRBV28 to TRBJ2-7; D is unresolved. Per germline, CDR1 MDHEN and CDR2 SYDVKM. This CDR3 contains 14 residues. Trimming stripped 6 bases from V and 3 bases from J, with 15 bases between. The CDR3 is CASRTRVSSYEQYF. CDR3 DNA: TGTGCCAGCAGAACAAGGGTTAGTAGCTACGAGCAGTACTTC.

The chain carries TRBV28 and TRBJ2-1, with 7 bases that match TRBD1. There are 15 residues in the CDR3. V gave up 6 bases and J gave up 6 bases; unmatched junction bases: 11. The germline V gene has CDR1 MDHEN and CDR2 SYDVKM. Written as DNA, the CDR3 is TGTGCCAGCAGCTCCGACAGGGAGCTGGTCAATGAGCAGTTCTTC. Protein: CASSSDRELVNEQFF.

The V gene is TRBV7-2, the J gene TRBJ2-2; tentative D call: TRBD1 (5 bases). The V end lost 4 bases, the J end lost 3 bases, and 6 bases lay between the germline ends. In germline, CDR1 is SGHTA, CDR2 FQGNSA. CDR3 length equals 13 residues. DNA of the CDR3: TGTGCCAGCAGCTCCAGGGACACCGGGGAGCTGTTTTTT. It specifies CASSSRDTGELFF.

A note on this clone: Other DNA sequences within the sample encode an identical CDR3. The chain links TRBV27 to TRBJ2-2; D is unclear. The CDR3 totals 13 residues. CDR1 MNHEY and CDR2 SMNVEV come from the germline V gene (reference sequence). V lost 6 bases to trimming and J lost 1 base, with 6 bases between them. The CDR3 DNA is TGTGCCAGCAGCTTAGGGAACACCGGGGAGCTGTTTTTT. Its translation: CASSLGNTGELFF.

The gene calls are TRBV19 and TRBJ1-5; D remains ambiguous. This CDR3 comprises 15 residues. CDR1 and CDR2 (germline): LNHDA, SQIVND (reference sequence). V gave up 1 base and J gave up 0 bases, with 7 bases separating them. CDR3 region: CASSIGPPSNQPQHF. Here the CDR3 DNA reads TGTGCCAGTAGTATAGGACCCCCTAGCAATCAGCCCCAGCATTTT.

The gene calls are TRBV27 and TRBJ2-5; D unresolved. This CDR3 spans 11 amino acids. V was cut by 9 bases and J by 3 bases, with 8 bases left in between. Germline CDR1 and CDR2: MNHEY and SMNVEV (reference sequence). DNA for the CDR3: TGTGCCAGATGTAAGGAAGAGACCCAGTACTTC. It translates to CARCKEETQYF.

The J gene is TRBJ2-7, the V gene TRBV27; 7 bases align to TRBD1. Germline CDR1 MNHEY, CDR2 SMNVEV (reference sequence). V gave up 1 base and J gave up 3 bases; unmatched junction bases: 6. The CDR3 runs 15 residues. CDR3 in amino acids: CASSLLGTAVYEQYF. In DNA form, the CDR3 reads TGTGCCAGCAGTTTATTAGGGACAGCCGTCTACGAGCAGTACTTC.

This chain uses TRBV4-2 with TRBJ2-2, with 11 positions matching TRBD2. V shed 3 bases and J 4 bases; nucleotides not matched to a gene: 4. Germline V lookup: CDR1 LGHNA, CDR2 YNFKEQ. The CDR3 spans 16 residues. This CDR3 is CASSQTSGIVTGELFF. The CDR3 nucleotides are TGTGCCAGCAGCCAGACTAGCGGGATCGTCACCGGGGAGCTGTTTTTT.

The CDR3 region is CAISESGGTRGPLHYGYTF. The CDR3 region has the DNA TGTGCCATCAGTGAGTCGGGGGGCACGCGGGGCCCACTACACTATGGCTACACCTTC. V usage is TRBV10-3 and J usage is TRBJ1-2; weak D call: TRBD1 (6 bases). The CDR3 totals 19 residues. Trimming removed 0 bases from V and 3 bases from J, with 23 bases in between. Germline CDR1 is ENHRY and CDR2 is SYGVKD.

The genes are TRBV23-1 and TRBJ2-7, with 12 nucleotides matching TRBD2. TRBV23-1 is labeled an ORF, and its function is uncertain. The CDR3 consists of 19 residues. V was clipped by 0 bases and J by 2 bases; unmatched bases: 11. The CDR3, as DNA: TGCGCCAGCAGTCAATCGTGGACTAGCGGGATCCTATCAACCTACGAGCAGTACTTC. This gives the protein CASSQSWTSGILSTYEQYF.

V and J are TRBV7-9 and TRBJ2-7, with D possibly matching TRBD2 (6 bases). The V end was cut by 1 base, the J end by 3 bases, with 10 bases between. There are 14 residues in the CDR3. Per the germline V gene, CDR1 is SEHNR and CDR2 is FQNEAQ (reference sequence). The CDR3 DNA reads TGTGCCAGCAGCTTAGGGGGGGACGGCTACGAGCAGTACTTC. Translation: CASSLGGDGYEQYF.

The chain links TRBV5-3 to TRBJ2-5, with TRBD2 matching 14 bases. TRBV5-3 is marked as an open reading frame, function uncertain. J was trimmed by 5 bases and V by 3 bases; bases with no gene match: 6. This CDR3 contains 16 residues. DNA of the CDR3: TGTGCCAGAAGCTCGGGACTAGCGGGAGTTTGGGAGACCCAGTACTTC. This codes for CARSSGLAGVWETQYF.

This clone turned up a few times. The V call is TRBV19, the J call TRBJ2-1; the match to TRBD2 covers 7 bases. Unmatched junction bases numbered 9, after V lost 0 bases and J lost 4 bases. The germline V gene has CDR1 LNHDA and CDR2 SQIVND (reference sequence). CDR3 length: 17 residues. DNA of the CDR3: TGTGCCAGTAGTATAGAAGGAGCGGGAAGAAGTTACAATGAGCAGTTCTTC. Translating it yields CASSIEGAGRSYNEQFF.

This chain uses TRBV5-1 with TRBJ1-4, with D uncertain. V lost 0 bases to trimming and J lost 0 bases, with 9 bases between them. Germline lookup yields CDR1 SGHRS and CDR2 YFSETQ. CDR3 length: 16 amino acids. The DNA of the CDR3 is TGCGCCAGCAGCTTGGGGTCCTTTGCAACTAATGAAAAACTGTTTTTT. Encoded protein: CASSLGSFATNEKLFF.

This clone occurred once. This rearrangement joins TRBV30 to TRBJ2-1, with 10 bases aligning to TRBD2. The CDR3 consists of 17 residues. Germline assignment: CDR1 GTSNPN and CDR2 SVGIG (reference sequence). After removal of 1 base from V and 7 bases from J, the junction contained 13 bases not matched to a gene. Here the CDR3 reads CAWSDPSVAGGRNEQFF. The CDR3 DNA follows: TGTGCCTGGAGTGACCCCTCTGTAGCGGGAGGCCGGAATGAGCAGTTCTTC.

This chain uses TRBV7-9 with TRBJ2-1; D call uncertain. From germline, CDR1 is SEHNR and CDR2 FQNEAQ (reference sequence). V lost 3 bases and J 6 bases, leaving 9 bases between the germline ends. The CDR3 loop spans 13 amino acids. In nucleotides, the CDR3 is TGTGCCAGCAGCTTCCCGTCCGGCAATGAGCAGTTCTTC. It translates to CASSFPSGNEQFF.

The chain joins TRBV27 to TRBJ2-3; 10 nucleotides align to TRBD2. The CDR3 consists of 14 residues. CDR1 is MNHEY, CDR2 SMNVEV, per germline (reference sequence). Trimming removed 6 bases from V and 1 base from J; junction bases left unmatched: 1. DNA for the CDR3: TGTGCCAGCAGAGCGGGAGGGGGCACAGATACGCAGTATTTT. It is translated as CASRAGGGTDTQYF.

The chain links TRBV18 to TRBJ2-3; no definite D call. Trimming cost V 0 bases and J 2 bases, with 12 bases left between them. The length of the CDR3 is 16 residues. Germline CDR1 is KGHSH and CDR2 is LQKENI. The CDR3 DNA sequence: TGTGCCAGCTCACCACCCGGGCGGAGTTACACAGATACGCAGTATTTT. It translates to CASSPPGRSYTDTQYF.

The chain recombines TRBV6-6 with TRBJ2-1; 7 bases align to TRBD1. V gave up 4 bases and J gave up 5 bases; unmatched junction bases: 8. The CDR3 covers 15 residues. In germline, CDR1 is MNHNY, CDR2 SVGAGI (reference sequence). This CDR3 reads CASSFLQGRDNEQFF. The CDR3 DNA follows: TGTGCCAGCAGTTTCTTACAGGGGCGGGACAATGAGCAGTTCTTC.

This chain joins TRBV7-8 and TRBJ1-1; D remains unclear. Trimming pared 8 bases from V and 0 bases from J, leaving 13 bases between. CDR1 is SGHVS and CDR2 is FQNEAQ in the germline V gene. The CDR3 sequence is 14 residues long. CDR3 region: CASRPETVNTEAFF. The CDR3 DNA sequence: TGTGCCAGCCGCCCTGAGACGGTGAACACTGAAGCTTTCTTT. Complete variable domain (other parts from reference TRBV7-8 and TRBJ1-1): GAGVSQSPRYKVAKRGQDVALRCDPISGHVSLFWYQQALGQGPEFLTYFQNEAQLDKSGLPSDRFFAERPEGSVSTLKIQRTQQEDSAVYLCASRPETVNTEAFFGQGTRLTVV.

The chain uses TRBV7-9 and TRBJ2-7; 8 nucleotides line up with TRBD1. The germline gives CDR1 SEHNR, CDR2 FQNEAQ (reference sequence). CDR3 size: 15 residues. Trimming took 4 bases from V and 2 from J; bases not matched to a gene: 7. CDR3 sequence: CASSSRDRITYEQYF. CDR3 DNA sequence: TGTGCCAGCAGCTCCCGGGACAGGATCACCTACGAGCAGTACTTC.

V is TRBV5-6 and J is TRBJ1-2; 7 nucleotides line up with TRBD1. The V gene's germline CDR1 is SGHDT and CDR2 YYEEEE. This CDR3 is built from 13 residues. J gave up 4 bases and V 4 bases, and 4 bases lay outside the gene matches. The CDR3 sequence is CASSQGVAYGYTF. The CDR3 bases are TGTGCCAGCAGCCAGGGGGTAGCCTATGGCTACACCTTC.

The gene calls are TRBV7-9 and TRBJ2-4, with D tentatively TRBD2 (5 bases). The V gene's germline CDR1 is SEHNR and CDR2 FQNEAQ (reference sequence). The germline V and J ends were trimmed by 4 bases and 8 bases, with 12 bases remaining between them. This CDR3 contains 13 residues. This CDR3 reads CASSWESRDIQYF. The CDR3 DNA reads TGTGCCAGCAGCTGGGAGAGTAGGGACATTCAGTACTTC. Variable domain in full (rest from reference TRBV7-9 and TRBJ2-4): DTGVSQNPRHKITKRGQNVTFRCDPISEHNRLYWYRQTLGQGPEFLTYFQNEAQLEKSRLLSDRFSAERPKGSFSTLEIQRTEQGDSAMYLCASSWESRDIQYFGAGTRLSVL.

V gene TRBV5-4 combines with J gene TRBJ2-3; TRBD2 aligns across 10 bases. V gave up 0 bases and J gave up 4 bases; unmatched junction bases: 14. The CDR3 is 19 amino acids. Germline V gene lookup returns CDR1 SGHNT and CDR2 YYREEE (reference sequence). CDR3 bases: TGTGCCAGCAGCTTGGGGCACGCCACTAGCGGGACTGTCGCAGATACGCAGTATTTT. It translates to CASSLGHATSGTVADTQYF.

J is TRBJ2-7 and V is TRBV5-5, with D maybe TRBD2 (6 bases). Looked up from germline, CDR1 is SGHKS and CDR2 is YYEKEE (reference sequence). The CDR3 sequence is 15 residues long. The germline V and J ends were trimmed by 1 base and 4 bases, with 15 bases remaining between them. For the CDR3, the DNA is TGTGCCAGCAGCTTGTGGGAGGCAGAGGTTTACGAGCAGTACTTC. It specifies CASSLWEAEVYEQYF.